These T cell receptor beta chains were read from a single sample in a study of blood T cell repertoires in COVID-19. TCRdb's table, derived via immunoSEQ multiplex PCR, lists solely in-frame clones and lacks some. This sample has roughly 120,000 clones, with around 81% found just once. Sequenced material: peripheral blood. Receptors were obtained from a human donor in a cohort sampled during active or convalescent COVID-19. Each CDR3 is given with its conserved first and last residue. Each record gives: V gene, D gene, CDR3 protein. D genes are given only for firm matches.

TRBV18 | NA | CASSFGSDQPQHF
TRBV24-1 | TRBD1 | CATTHEQGGCGNTIYF
TRBV6-5 | TRBD1 | CATLPGQGYNEQFF
TRBV18 | TRBD1 | CASRDRVGETQYF
TRBV18 | TRBD2 | CASSPSLAGYNEQFF
TRBV6-6 | NA | CASGGRGTDTQYF
TRBV6-5 | NA | CASLRDKNEQFF
TRBV5-1 | NA | CASSLRQDVYNEQFF
TRBV6-5 | NA | CASSSYTSGANVLTF
TRBV18 | NA | CASSPIDSAGSEQYF
TRBV15 | TRBD1 | CATSRELFRDRGYNEQFF
TRBV7-7 | TRBD2 | CASSLSGRVAPETQYF
TRBV30 | NA | CAWTLLGALSYNEQFF
TRBV7-3 | TRBD2 | CASSLKREGTGELFF
TRBV13 | NA | CASSLGIRRPGEKLFF
TRBV7-6 | NA | CASSLGLTEATGELFF
TRBV7-2 | NA | CASSGSWLGSGNTIYF
TRBV7-8 | TRBD1 | CASSSGTGVMNTEAFF
TRBV2 | NA | CASSGFRVNYGYTF
TRBV7-2 | NA | CASSLVGGVNEQYF
TRBV4-3 | TRBD2 | CASSLGTSGTGELFF
TRBV7-8 | NA | CASRRTDRFEQYF
TRBV19 | NA | CASSIQKGANQPQHF
TRBV11-3 | TRBD2 | CAGSPPGGRIIGELFF
TRBV7-9 | TRBD1 | CASSSGDREAFF
TRBV5-1 | TRBD1 | CASSSGQGGIYGYTF
TRBV11-2 | TRBD1 | CASSLDRGRTYEQYF
TRBV10-3 | TRBD1 | CAIGTGGPYEQYF
TRBV9 | TRBD1 | CASSVVTGDGYTF
TRBV11-3 | NA | CASSSYFGHNTGELFF
TRBV24-1 | NA | CATSDLPIRRVDF
TRBV5-1 | NA | CASSGGNSYEQYF
TRBV5-1 | NA | CASSLGLFFGIRQGRTDTQYF
TRBV7-2 | TRBD1 | CASSYGGGASGYTF
TRBV19 | NA | CASTTTGIGNQPQHF
TRBV5-1 | NA | CASGGSSPYEQYF
TRBV21-1 | NA | CASSKGSSSYNEQFF
TRBV4-3 | TRBD2 | CASSPQAGGGYEQYF
TRBV15 | NA | CATSWGGPASVNEQFF
TRBV28 | NA | CASSLISAGQIYGYTF
TRBV3-1/TRBV3-2 | TRBD2 | CASSQEAPRPNSSGGAYEQYF
TRBV18 | TRBD1 | CASSTGTGTEAFF
TRBV30 | TRBD2 | CASRGGQRETQYF
TRBV27 | NA | CASSLSPKETQYF
TRBV29-1 | TRBD1 | CSVRTGSWGELFF
TRBV7-3 | NA | CASSLLETTEQFF
TRBV27 | TRBD2 | CASSSLAGGTYEQYF
TRBV7-9 | TRBD1 | CASRTGTDQETQYF
TRBV30 | TRBD2 | CAWRGLAGVGTQYF
TRBV11-2 | NA | CASSPFGETQYF
TRBV4-3 | NA | CASSPRPQPLSGYTF
TRBV29-1 | NA | CSAALRGGADTQYF
TRBV10-3 | TRBD2 | CAIGGLAGLETQYF
TRBV7-9 | NA | CASSSYGAPSPYEQYF
TRBV5-5 | TRBD1 | CASSYGQGGYEQYF
TRBV7-9 | NA | CASSLWPGASTEAFF
TRBV6-5 | TRBD1 | CASSYSRQGREKLFF
TRBV11-2 | NA | CASSSQGPQINEQFF
TRBV6-5 | TRBD1 | CASSWGTGRVAFF
TRBV12-3/TRBV12-4 | NA | CASARPETAQHF